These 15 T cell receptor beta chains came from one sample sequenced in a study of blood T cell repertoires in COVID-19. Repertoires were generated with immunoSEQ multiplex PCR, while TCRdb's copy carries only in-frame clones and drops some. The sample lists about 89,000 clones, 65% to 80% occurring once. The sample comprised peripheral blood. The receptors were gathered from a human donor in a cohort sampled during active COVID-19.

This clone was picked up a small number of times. CDR3 bases: TGTGCCAGCAGCTATCCTCGGGACAACTACGAGCAGTACTTC. This gives the protein CASSYPRDNYEQYF. This sequence joins TRBV2 and TRBJ2-7, with D possibly matching TRBD1 (6 bases). The CDR3 loop spans 14 amino acids. The germline V and J ends were trimmed by 6 bases and 3 bases, with 15 bases remaining between them. Germline CDR1 is SNHLY and CDR2 is FYNNEI.

For the CDR3, the DNA is TGTGCCAGCAGCCTCGGGGGATCGGGTGGCTACACCTTC. It encodes CASSLGGSGGYTF. The V gene is TRBV3-1 (or the pseudogene TRBV3-2), the J gene TRBJ1-2, with D possibly matching TRBD1 (5 bases). V lost 4 bases and J lost 7, with 13 bases in between. CDR3 length: 13 amino acids. CDR1 and CDR2 (germline): LGHDT, YNNKEL (reference sequence).

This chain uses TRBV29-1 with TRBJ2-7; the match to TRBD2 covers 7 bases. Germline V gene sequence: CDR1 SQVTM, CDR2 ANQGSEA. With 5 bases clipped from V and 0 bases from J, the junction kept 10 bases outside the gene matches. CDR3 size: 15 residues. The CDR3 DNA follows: TGCAGCGTTAGCGTGGGGCTAGCGGACTCCTACGAGCAGTACTTC. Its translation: CSVSVGLADSYEQYF.

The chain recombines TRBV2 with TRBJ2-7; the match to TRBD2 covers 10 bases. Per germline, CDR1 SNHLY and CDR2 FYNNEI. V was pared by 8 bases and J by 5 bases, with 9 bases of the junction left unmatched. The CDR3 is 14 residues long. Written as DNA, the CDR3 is TGTGCCAGCGGGGCTAGCGGGAGAAGCAACGAGCAGTACTTC. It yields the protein CASGASGRSNEQYF.

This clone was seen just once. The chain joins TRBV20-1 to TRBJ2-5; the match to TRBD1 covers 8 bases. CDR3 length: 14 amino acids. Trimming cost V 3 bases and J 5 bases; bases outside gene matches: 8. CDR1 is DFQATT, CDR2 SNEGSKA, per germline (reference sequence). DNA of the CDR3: TGCAGTGCTAGTGACAGGGGTGGGGCGGAGACCCAGTACTTC. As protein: CSASDRGGAETQYF.

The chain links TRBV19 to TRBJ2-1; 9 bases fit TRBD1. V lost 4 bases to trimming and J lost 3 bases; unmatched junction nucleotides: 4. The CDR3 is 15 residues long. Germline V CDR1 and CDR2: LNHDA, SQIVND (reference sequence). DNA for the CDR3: TGTGCCAGTAGTACGCCGGGACAGGGCTACAATGAGCAGTTCTTC. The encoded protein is CASSTPGQGYNEQFF.

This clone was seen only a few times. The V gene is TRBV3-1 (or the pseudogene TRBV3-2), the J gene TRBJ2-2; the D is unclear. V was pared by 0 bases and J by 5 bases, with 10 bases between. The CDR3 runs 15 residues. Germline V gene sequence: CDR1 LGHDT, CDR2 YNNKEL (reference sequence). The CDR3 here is CASSQDGWLTGELFF. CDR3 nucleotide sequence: TGTGCCAGCAGCCAAGACGGGTGGTTAACCGGGGAGCTGTTTTTT.

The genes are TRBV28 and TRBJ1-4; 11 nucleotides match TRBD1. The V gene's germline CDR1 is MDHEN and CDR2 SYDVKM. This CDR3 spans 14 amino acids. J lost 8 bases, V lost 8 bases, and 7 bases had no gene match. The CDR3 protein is CASGRTGGLEKLFF. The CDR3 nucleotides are TGTGCCAGCGGCAGGACAGGGGGCCTCGAAAAACTGTTTTTT.

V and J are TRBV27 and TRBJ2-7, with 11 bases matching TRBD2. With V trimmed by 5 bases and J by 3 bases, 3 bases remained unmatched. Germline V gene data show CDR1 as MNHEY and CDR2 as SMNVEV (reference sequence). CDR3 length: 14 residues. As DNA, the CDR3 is TGTGCCAGCAGTCCGGGACTAGCGGACTACGAGCAGTACTTC. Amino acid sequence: CASSPGLADYEQYF.

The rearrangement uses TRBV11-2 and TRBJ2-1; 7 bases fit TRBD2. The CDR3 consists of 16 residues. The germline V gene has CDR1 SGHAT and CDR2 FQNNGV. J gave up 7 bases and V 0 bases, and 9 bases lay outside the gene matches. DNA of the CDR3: TGTGCCAGCAGCTTAGAAAAGGCGGGAGAGTCAAATGAGCAGTTCTTC. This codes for CASSLEKAGESNEQFF.

CDR3 sequence (DNA): TGCAGCGTTGCACCCCTGGTGGGACGGGGGAGCTCCTACAATGAGCAGTTCTTC. This gives the protein CSVAPLVGRGSSYNEQFF. J is TRBJ2-1 and V is TRBV29-1; a weak D match, TRBD2 (6 bases). V lost 4 bases and J 0 bases, leaving 22 bases between the germline ends. The CDR3 runs to 18 residues. The germline CDR1 and CDR2 sequences are SQVTM and ANQGSEA.

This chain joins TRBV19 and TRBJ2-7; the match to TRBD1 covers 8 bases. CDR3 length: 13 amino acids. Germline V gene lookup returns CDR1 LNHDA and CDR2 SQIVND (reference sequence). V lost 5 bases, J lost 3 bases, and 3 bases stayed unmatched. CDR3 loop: CASSFGQGYEQYF. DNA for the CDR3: TGTGCCAGTAGTTTTGGACAGGGCTACGAGCAGTACTTC. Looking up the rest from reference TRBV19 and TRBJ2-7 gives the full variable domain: DGGITQSPKYLFRKEGQNVTLSCEQNLNHDAMYWYRQDPGQGLRLIYYSQIVNDFQKGDIAEGYSVSREKKESFPLTVTSAQKNPTAFYLCASSFGQGYEQYFGPGTRLTVT.

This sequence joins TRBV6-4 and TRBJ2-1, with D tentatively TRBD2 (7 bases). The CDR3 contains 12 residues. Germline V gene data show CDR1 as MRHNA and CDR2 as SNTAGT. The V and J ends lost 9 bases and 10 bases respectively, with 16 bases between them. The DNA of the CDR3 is TGTGCCAGAGGACTAGGAGGGGGGGAGCAGTTCTTC. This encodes CARGLGGGEQFF.

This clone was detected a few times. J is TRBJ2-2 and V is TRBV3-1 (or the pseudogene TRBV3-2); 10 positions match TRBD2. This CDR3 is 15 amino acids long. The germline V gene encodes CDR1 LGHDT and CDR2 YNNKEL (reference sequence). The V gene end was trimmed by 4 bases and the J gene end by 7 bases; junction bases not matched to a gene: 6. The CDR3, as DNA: TGTGCCAGCAGCCGAAGCGGGAGGGCCTTCGGGGAGCTGTTTTTT. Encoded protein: CASSRSGRAFGELFF.

CDR3 DNA sequence: TGTGCCAGCAGCTCATCCAGACAGGGCGGGCAGTACTTC. Residues: CASSSSRQGGQYF. The chain joins TRBV7-9 to TRBJ2-7, with 7 bases that match TRBD1. This CDR3 is 13 amino acids long. The V gene's germline CDR1 is SEHNR and CDR2 FQNEAQ (reference sequence). The junction had 9 bases not matched to a gene; V was cut back by 4 bases and J by 9 bases.